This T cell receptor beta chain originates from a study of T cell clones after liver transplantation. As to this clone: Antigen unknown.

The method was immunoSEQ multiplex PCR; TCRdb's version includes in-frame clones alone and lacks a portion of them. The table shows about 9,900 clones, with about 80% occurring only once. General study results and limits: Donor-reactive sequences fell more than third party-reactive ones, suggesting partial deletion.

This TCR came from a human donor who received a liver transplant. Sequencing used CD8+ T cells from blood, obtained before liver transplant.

The CDR3 nucleotides read TGTGCCAGCAGGAAGGGGGAATATGCCTACAATGAGCAGTTCTTC. Its translation is CASRKGEYAYNEQFF. The chain combines TRBV2 with TRBJ2-1, with D maybe TRBD1 (6 bases). The germline CDR1 and CDR2 sequences are SNHLY and FYNNEI. The CDR3 is 15 residues long. Trimming stripped 6 bases from V and 2 bases from J, with 14 bases between.